This passage covers 32 T cell receptor beta chains from one sample sequenced in a study of beta chain features in type 1 diabetes. Study-wide findings and caveats: Significant though moderate, a shortening of TCRB CDR3s appeared in all four CD4+ subsets of Type 1 diabetes patients.

Antigens of these TCRs are unknown. Sequencing targeted expressed TCRB transcripts, as all isolated RNA had been reverse transcribed. Sequenced by immunoSEQ multiplex PCR; TCRdb stores in-frame clones only, minus some. The table lists under 300,000 clones, 24% of them singletons. The source material was naive CD4+ T cells from blood. The source is a woman between 25 and 40 years old with type 1 diabetes.

The gene calls are TRBV5-1 and TRBJ1-1; maybe TRBD1 (6 bases). Germline CDR1 is SGHRS and CDR2 is YFSETQ. The CDR3 extends over 15 amino acids. The V gene lost 1 base and the J gene lost 0 bases, with 10 bases spanning the gap. The DNA for the CDR3 is TGCGCCAGCAGCTTGACAGGGACTATGAACACTGAAGCTTTCTTT. Translation: CASSLTGTMNTEAFF.

The J gene is TRBJ1-1, the V gene TRBV29-1; possible D gene TRBD1, 5 bases. The CDR3 consists of 12 residues. Trimming took 6 bases from V and 5 from J, leaving 13 bases between them. CDR1 and CDR2 from the germline V gene are SQVTM and ANQGSEA. The CDR3 here is CSVAGGVTEAFF. The CDR3 DNA is TGCAGCGTGGCGGGGGGGGTAACTGAAGCTTTCTTT. The full variable domain, with the rest looked up from reference TRBV29-1 and TRBJ1-1, is SAVISQKPSRDICQRGTSLTIQCQVDSQVTMMFWYRQQPGQSLTLIATANQGSEATYESGFVIDKFPISRPNLTFSTLTVSNMSPEDSSIYLCSVAGGVTEAFFGQGTRLTVV.

This clone was found a few times. This chain connects TRBV30 to TRBJ1-2; possible D gene TRBD1, 6 bases. V lost 0 bases, J lost 2 bases, and 10 bases lay in between. Germline-derived CDR1 and CDR2 are GTSNPN and SVGIG (reference sequence). This CDR3 region has 14 residues. In DNA form, the CDR3 reads TGTGCCTGGAGTGTCAGTCAGGGGAACTATGGCTACACCTTC. This codes for CAWSVSQGNYGYTF. The full variable domain, completed using reference TRBV30 and TRBJ1-2, is SQTIHQWPATLVQPVGSPLSLECTVEGTSNPNLYWYRQAAGRGLQLLFYSVGIGQISSEVPQNLSASRPQDRQFILSSKKLLLSDSGFYLCAWSVSQGNYGYTFGSGTRLTVV.

The sample holds a few counts of this clone. The V call is TRBV7-9, the J call TRBJ1-1; D is unclear. The CDR3 consists of 14 residues. Per germline, CDR1 SEHNR and CDR2 FQNEAQ (reference sequence). The V gene lost 2 bases and the J gene lost 1 base, with 8 bases spanning the gap. CDR3 coding DNA: TGTGCCAGCAGCTTAAGCCTTACGAACACTGAAGCTTTCTTT. Translated, it gives CASSLSLTNTEAFF.

The chain carries TRBV2 and TRBJ2-1, with 10 bases identical to TRBD2. The trim removed 6 bases at V and 8 bases at J, leaving 7 bases unmatched. There are 14 residues in the CDR3. CDR1 and CDR2 (germline): SNHLY, FYNNEI. CDR3 coding DNA: TGTGCCAGCAGGGCCAGCGGGAGGGTCGATGAGCAGTTCTTC. Its protein is CASRASGRVDEQFF.

This chain connects TRBV9 to TRBJ2-5; 9 nucleotides agree with TRBD2. Germline-derived CDR1 and CDR2 are SGDLS and YYNGEE. Trimming removed 2 bases from V and 4 bases from J; junction bases left unmatched: 9. The CDR3 is 16 residues long. The CDR3 DNA reads as TGTGCCAGCAGCGTTTTTGCGGGAGGGGGGGGAGAGACCCAGTACTTC. Encoded protein: CASSVFAGGGGETQYF.

This clone was seen a few times. The J gene is TRBJ1-1, the V gene TRBV20-1, with 9 bases identical to TRBD1. The CDR3 is 11 amino acids. With 3 bases clipped from V and 10 bases from J, the junction kept 3 bases outside the gene matches. The germline gives CDR1 DFQATT, CDR2 SNEGSKA (reference sequence). The CDR3 sequence: CSASLDRGAFF. CDR3 bases: TGCAGTGCTAGTCTGGACAGGGGAGCTTTCTTT.

The V call is TRBV15, the J call TRBJ1-1; D is undetermined. Germline V gene data show CDR1 as LNHNV and CDR2 as YYDKDF (reference sequence). There are 16 residues in the CDR3. V was trimmed by 0 bases and J by 7 bases, leaving 18 bases between them. CDR3 DNA sequence: TGTGCCACCAGCAGAGATTATGCAGCAACCAGAGGTGAAGCTTTCTTT. It encodes CATSRDYAATRGEAFF.

This clone has only a few counts. The chain joins TRBV5-4 to TRBJ2-5; D gene unclear. Germline lookup yields CDR1 SGHNT and CDR2 YYREEE (reference sequence). V lost 6 bases and J 5 bases, leaving 14 bases between the germline ends. The CDR3 runs 13 residues. CDR3 nucleotides: TGTGCCAGCACGACATTAGGTGCGGAGACCCAGTACTTC. Translated, it gives CASTTLGAETQYF.

This clone was counted only a few times. Additional DNA sequences in this sample encode the identical CDR3. The chain has TRBV18 and TRBJ1-5; a possible D gene is TRBD1 (6 bases). The CDR3 is made up of 13 amino acids. Germline V gene lookup returns CDR1 KGHSH and CDR2 LQKENI. Between the trimmed V and J ends, which lost 9 bases and 4 bases, there was a span of 13 bases. CDR3 bases: TGTGCCAGTTCCCCCAGGGGAAATCAGCCCCAGCATTTT. Its protein is CASSPRGNQPQHF.

A word on this clone: Other DNA sequences of this sample code for an identical CDR3. The chain recombines TRBV28 with TRBJ2-7, with 8 bases matching TRBD1. From germline, CDR1 is MDHEN and CDR2 SYDVKM. Germline trimming cut 3 bases from V and 0 bases from J; bases unmatched to any gene: 4. The CDR3 covers 15 residues. As DNA, the CDR3 is TGTGCCAGCAGTTTCCCCGGACAGGGCTCCTACGAGCAGTACTTC. This translates into CASSFPGQGSYEQYF.

This clone was found a few times. The rearrangement uses TRBV6-1 and TRBJ2-5; no reliable D call. V was cut by 6 bases and J by 0 bases, with 11 bases left in between. The length of the CDR3 is 14 residues. Germline CDR1 is MNHNS and CDR2 is SASEGT. The CDR3 loop is CASSAVLYQETQYF. For the CDR3, the DNA is TGTGCCAGCAGCGCGGTCCTGTACCAAGAGACCCAGTACTTC.

This clone was seen only a few times. The CDR3 is CASSFGAEETQYF. The DNA for the CDR3 is TGCGCCAGCAGCTTTGGGGCGGAAGAGACCCAGTACTTC. The V and J genes are TRBV5-1 and TRBJ2-5; TRBD1 might be the D (5 bases). The V gene lost 2 bases and the J gene lost 3 bases, with 8 bases spanning the gap. In germline, CDR1 is SGHRS, CDR2 YFSETQ. This CDR3 comprises 13 residues.

The V call is TRBV27, the J call TRBJ2-2, with D tentatively TRBD1 (5 bases). The CDR3 is 15 amino acids. Germline V lookup: CDR1 MNHEY, CDR2 SMNVEV (reference sequence). Trimming took 3 bases from V and 4 from J, leaving 12 bases between them. The CDR3, as DNA: TGTGCCAGCAGTTTCCAACAGGAATCCACCGGGGAGCTGTTTTTT. Amino acids: CASSFQQESTGELFF.

This clone was detected only a few times. The rearrangement links TRBV11-2 to TRBJ2-5, with 10 nucleotides matching TRBD2. Trimming took 7 bases from V and 2 from J; bases not matched to a gene: 10. The CDR3 is 16 residues long. Per germline, CDR1 SGHAT and CDR2 FQNNGV. The CDR3, as DNA: TGTGCCAGCACCGTGCTAGCGGGAGCTGGGCAAGAGACCCAGTACTTC. Its protein product is CASTVLAGAGQETQYF.

The chain carries TRBV5-1 and TRBJ2-7; maybe TRBD1 (6 bases). The V end was cut by 3 bases, the J end by 4 bases, with 11 bases between. The germline gives CDR1 SGHRS, CDR2 YFSETQ. CDR3 length: 13 residues. CDR3 region: CASSWTEGYEQYF. As DNA, the CDR3 is TGCGCCAGCAGCTGGACAGAGGGTTACGAGCAGTACTTC.

This clone appeared a few times. The chain has TRBV7-9 and TRBJ1-2; weak D call: TRBD1 (6 bases). With 5 bases removed from V and 5 bases from J, the gap between germline ends came to 18 bases. There are 15 residues in the CDR3. Germline V gives CDR1 SEHNR, CDR2 FQNEAQ (reference sequence). The chain's CDR3 is CASSRPGQRPYGYTF. The CDR3 DNA reads as TGTGCCAGCAGCAGACCGGGACAAAGACCGTATGGCTACACCTTC. The full variable domain, completed using reference TRBV7-9 and TRBJ1-2, is DTGVSQNPRHKITKRGQNVTFRCDPISEHNRLYWYRQTLGQGPEFLTYFQNEAQLEKSRLLSDRFSAERPKGSFSTLEIQRTEQGDSAMYLCASSRPGQRPYGYTFGSGTRLTVV.

This clone was recorded a few times. V and J are TRBV6-6 and TRBJ1-2; possibly TRBD1 for D (6 bases). V shed 11 bases and J shed 2 bases, with 15 bases lying between them. Germline V gene sequence: CDR1 MNHNY, CDR2 SVGAGI (reference sequence). This CDR3 is built from 13 residues. The CDR3: CAGTGRENYGYTF. The CDR3 region has the DNA TGTGCCGGAACAGGGAGGGAAAACTATGGCTACACCTTC.

This clone was picked up a small number of times. V and J are TRBV29-1 and TRBJ2-3, with D perhaps TRBD2 (7 bases). V gave up 3 bases and J gave up 3 bases, with 22 bases separating them. Germline lookup yields CDR1 SQVTM and CDR2 ANQGSEA. The CDR3 has 17 residues. CDR3 protein: CSVDGRGPDEHTDTQYF. CDR3 bases: TGCAGCGTTGATGGGCGGGGGCCGGACGAACATACAGATACGCAGTATTTT.

A few counts support this clone. CDR3 in amino acids: CSVHFGQGNIQYF. The CDR3, as DNA: TGCAGCGTTCACTTTGGCCAGGGAAACATTCAGTACTTC. V is TRBV29-1 and J is TRBJ2-4, with D perhaps matching TRBD1 (5 bases). Germline assignment: CDR1 SQVTM and CDR2 ANQGSEA. Trimming pared 5 bases from V and 6 bases from J, leaving 14 bases between. The CDR3 loop spans 13 amino acids.

The rearrangement joins TRBV30 to TRBJ1-2, with TRBD1 matching over 8 bases. This CDR3 comprises 13 residues. The V and J ends lost 7 bases and 4 bases, in that order; junction bases with no gene match: 8. CDR1 and CDR2 (germline): GTSNPN, SVGIG (reference sequence). The CDR3 loop reads CASSGQGTYGYTF. The CDR3, as DNA: TGTGCCTCCTCCGGACAGGGAACCTATGGCTACACCTTC.

V and J are TRBV5-1 and TRBJ2-5; D not certain. Trimming pared 0 bases from V and 1 base from J, leaving 7 bases between. CDR1 SGHRS and CDR2 YFSETQ come from the germline V gene. The CDR3 runs to 14 residues. The CDR3 bases are TGCGCCAGCAGCTTGGGACTCAGCCAAGAGACCCAGTACTTC. This gives the protein CASSLGLSQETQYF.

This clone was seen more than once but under ten times. This rearrangement joins TRBV19 to TRBJ2-3; 7 bases line up with TRBD2. Trimming removed 0 bases from V and 2 bases from J; junction bases left unmatched: 11. This CDR3 is 18 amino acids long. Germline V gene lookup returns CDR1 LNHDA and CDR2 SQIVND (reference sequence). CDR3 nucleotide sequence: TGTGCCAGTAGTATAGAAGGCGGGAGCGGGGCCGACACAGATACGCAGTATTTT. This codes for CASSIEGGSGADTDTQYF.

This clone has just a few counts. CDR3 in DNA: TGTGCCAGCAGCAACCGGGACACGTACAATGAGCAGTTCTTC. This codes for CASSNRDTYNEQFF. The chain employs TRBV9 and TRBJ2-1; D may be TRBD1 (6 bases). Germline CDR1 is SGDLS and CDR2 is YYNGEE. CDR3 length: 14 residues. V shed 4 bases and J shed 4 bases, with 12 bases lying between them. Filled out from reference TRBV9 and TRBJ2-1, the complete variable domain reads DSGVTQTPKHLITATGQRVTLRCSPRSGDLSVYWYQQSLDQGLQFLIQYYNGEERAKGNILERFSAQQFPDLHSELNLSSLELGDSALYFCASSNRDTYNEQFFGPGTRLTVL.

This clone was seen only a few times. The rearrangement links TRBV4-2 to TRBJ2-1; no clear D. V shed 5 bases and J shed 2 bases, with 10 bases lying between them. Per the germline V gene, CDR1 is LGHNA and CDR2 is YNFKEQ. This CDR3 has 14 residues. The CDR3 reads CASSSAETYNEQFF. The DNA for the CDR3 is TGTGCCAGCAGCTCCGCGGAGACCTACAATGAGCAGTTCTTC.

The chain employs TRBV28 and TRBJ2-3; 7 positions match TRBD1. CDR1 is MDHEN and CDR2 is SYDVKM in the germline V gene. Trimming removed 2 bases from V and 2 bases from J; junction bases left unmatched: 4. The CDR3 is 15 residues long. The CDR3 protein is CASSLEQGTTDTQYF. DNA of the CDR3: TGTGCCAGCAGTTTAGAACAGGGGACCACAGATACGCAGTATTTT.

The chain has TRBV28 and TRBJ2-1; 7 nucleotides match TRBD2. The CDR3 is made up of 15 amino acids. CDR1 MDHEN and CDR2 SYDVKM come from the germline V gene. The V and J ends lost 3 bases and 2 bases, in that order; junction bases with no gene match: 4. The CDR3 sequence is CASSLGGGTYNEQFF. For the CDR3, the DNA is TGTGCCAGCAGTTTGGGGGGAGGGACCTACAATGAGCAGTTCTTC.

This clone was seen more than once but under ten times. The chain combines TRBV29-1 with TRBJ2-1; D is unclear. The CDR3 is 12 amino acids. The germline gives CDR1 SQVTM, CDR2 ANQGSEA. Trimming pared 4 bases from V and 7 bases from J, leaving 11 bases between. CDR3 region: CSVVRLQNEQFF. The CDR3 nucleotides are TGCAGCGTTGTGAGATTACAGAATGAGCAGTTCTTC.

This sequence joins TRBV7-9 and TRBJ1-5; the D gene is possibly TRBD1 (5 bases). Germline values: CDR1 SEHNR, CDR2 FQNEAQ (reference sequence). Trimming removed 3 bases at V and 4 bases at J, with 13 bases between. The CDR3 has 15 amino acids. The CDR3 reads CASSFMGGDNQPQHF. In DNA form, the CDR3 reads TGTGCCAGCAGCTTCATGGGGGGTGATAATCAGCCCCAGCATTTT.

This clone was seen a few times. The CDR3 DNA follows: TGTGCCAGCAGCACACGACAGAGTACCTACAATGAGCAGTTCTTC. Translated: CASSTRQSTYNEQFF. This sequence joins TRBV7-9 and TRBJ2-1, with D possibly TRBD1 on 5 matching bases. Trimming shortened V by 5 bases and J by 2 bases, and 13 bases separated the two germline ends. The CDR3 length is 15 residues. In germline, CDR1 is SEHNR, CDR2 FQNEAQ (reference sequence).

This clone was counted between two and nine times. The chain recombines TRBV25-1 with TRBJ2-7, with 10 bases lining up with TRBD1. Looked up from germline, CDR1 is MGHDK and CDR2 is SYGVNS. V trimming: 3 bases; J trimming: 5 bases; junction bases outside the gene matches: 7. The CDR3 contains 15 residues. The chain's CDR3 is CASSEEDRGVHEQYF. In DNA form, the CDR3 reads TGTGCCAGCAGTGAGGAGGACAGGGGGGTCCACGAGCAGTACTTC.

The chain combines TRBV5-4 with TRBJ2-4, with TRBD1 matching over 9 bases. The CDR3 is 14 amino acids. V trimming: 2 bases; J trimming: 7 bases; junction bases outside the gene matches: 4. CDR1 and CDR2 (germline): SGHNT, YYREEE (reference sequence). The CDR3 DNA reads as TGTGCCAGCAGCTTAACAGGGGGCGGGAACATTCAGTACTTC. It encodes CASSLTGGGNIQYF.